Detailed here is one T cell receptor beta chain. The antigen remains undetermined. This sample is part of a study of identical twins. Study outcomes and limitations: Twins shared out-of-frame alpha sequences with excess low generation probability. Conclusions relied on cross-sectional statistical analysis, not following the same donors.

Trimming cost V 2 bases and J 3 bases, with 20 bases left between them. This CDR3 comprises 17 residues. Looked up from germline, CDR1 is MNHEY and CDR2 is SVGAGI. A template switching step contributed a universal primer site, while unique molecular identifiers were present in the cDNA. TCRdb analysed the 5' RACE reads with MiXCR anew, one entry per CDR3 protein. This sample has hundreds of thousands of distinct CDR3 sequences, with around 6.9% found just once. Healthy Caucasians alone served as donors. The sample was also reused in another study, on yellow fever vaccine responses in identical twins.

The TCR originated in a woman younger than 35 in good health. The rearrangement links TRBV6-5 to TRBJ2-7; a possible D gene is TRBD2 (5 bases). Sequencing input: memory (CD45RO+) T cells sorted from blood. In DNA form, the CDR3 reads TGTGCCAGCAGTTACCGTCCACGGGATTACATTCACTACGAGCAGTACTTC. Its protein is CASSYRPRDYIHYEQYF.